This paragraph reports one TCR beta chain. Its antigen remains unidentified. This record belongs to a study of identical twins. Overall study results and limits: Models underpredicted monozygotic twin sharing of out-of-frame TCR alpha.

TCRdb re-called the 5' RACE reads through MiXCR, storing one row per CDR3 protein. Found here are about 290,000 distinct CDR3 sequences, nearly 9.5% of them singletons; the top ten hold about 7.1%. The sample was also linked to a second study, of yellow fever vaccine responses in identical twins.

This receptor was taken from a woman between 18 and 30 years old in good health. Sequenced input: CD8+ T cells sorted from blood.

The CDR3 region is CASGPDRATYEQYF. For the CDR3, the DNA is TGCGCCAGCGGACCAGACAGGGCCACCTACGAGCAGTACTTC. The chain joins TRBV4-1 to TRBJ2-7, with TRBD1 matching over 7 bases. V shed 8 bases, J shed 2 bases, and the junction held 9 bases outside the gene matches. The length of the CDR3 is 14 residues. Germline V gene sequence: CDR1 MGHRA, CDR2 YSYEKL.